These 2 T cell receptor beta chains were sequenced from one sample in a study of blood T cell repertoires in COVID-19. Some clones are missing from TCRdb's copy, which holds only in-frame ones; the method was immunoSEQ multiplex PCR. This sample has about 74,000 clones, with 80% to 90% found just once. Source material: peripheral blood. Source of these receptors: an elderly woman with active or convalescent COVID-19.

The rearrangement joins TRBV20-1 to TRBJ1-6; D gene ambiguous. CDR1 DFQATT and CDR2 SNEGSKA come from the germline V gene (reference sequence). Trimming shortened V by 3 bases and J by 0 bases, and 9 bases separated the two germline ends. The CDR3 spans 15 residues. The CDR3 reads CSASSGSSYNSPLHF. CDR3 sequence (DNA): TGCAGTGCTAGTAGTGGGAGCTCCTATAATTCACCCCTCCACTTT.

This clone was recorded once. In DNA, the CDR3 is TGTGCCAGTAGCCCAGGGGGCCTGGAGACCCAGTACTTC. It is translated as CASSPGGLETQYF. The V gene is TRBV19, the J gene TRBJ2-5; 8 nucleotides align to TRBD1. CDR3 length: 13 amino acids. Per the germline V gene, CDR1 is LNHDA and CDR2 is SQIVND (reference sequence). V shed 6 bases, J shed 5 bases, and the junction held 5 bases outside the gene matches.